This section outlines one T cell receptor beta chain sequence together with its context. The target antigen is unknown. Other DNA sequences in this sample translate to the same CDR3. This sample is drawn from a study of cytomegalovirus exposure and HLA in healthy donors. The PCR ran on 60 Vbeta and 13 Jbeta primers. Method: immunoSEQ multiplex PCR; TCRdb's copy keeps in-frame clones and lacks some. The sample includes some 190,000 clones, around 80% of them seen just once. The CDR3 is made up of 14 amino acids. The J segment lost 5 bases and the V segment lost 6 bases, leaving 9 bases of the junction unmatched. Germline V gene data show CDR1 as MNHEY and CDR2 as SVGAGI. Points from the study as a whole: It was shown in a later analysis that HLA-associated TCR beta chains were more clonally expanded than other, equally common chains. Another analysis was done later, and it associated roughly 15,000 TCR beta sequences with HLA alleles at 0.05 false discovery rate. TCR beta sequences reportedly predicted the HLA-A and HLA-B alleles of most subjects accurately. The study flagged around 150 TCR beta chains as cytomegalovirus-associated.

The chain uses TRBV6-5 and TRBJ1-2; TRBD1 agrees at 7 bases. Sequencing was done on a sample of PBMCs. The clonotype was recovered from a man aged 40-49 years in good health and CMV-seronegative. The CDR3 protein is CASSPPGTAYGYTF. The CDR3 nucleotides read TGTGCCAGCAGCCCTCCCGGGACAGCGTATGGCTACACCTTC.